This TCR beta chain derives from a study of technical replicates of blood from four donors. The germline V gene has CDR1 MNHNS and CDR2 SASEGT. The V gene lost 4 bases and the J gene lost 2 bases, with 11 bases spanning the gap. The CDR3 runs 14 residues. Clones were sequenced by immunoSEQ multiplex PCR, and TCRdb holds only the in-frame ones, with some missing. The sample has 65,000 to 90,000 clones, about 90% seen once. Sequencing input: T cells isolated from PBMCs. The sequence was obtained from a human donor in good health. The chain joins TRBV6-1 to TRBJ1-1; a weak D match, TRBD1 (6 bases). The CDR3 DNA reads TGTGCCAGCAGTGCGCAGGGGTCCAACACTGAAGCTTTCTTT. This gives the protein CASSAQGSNTEAFF.